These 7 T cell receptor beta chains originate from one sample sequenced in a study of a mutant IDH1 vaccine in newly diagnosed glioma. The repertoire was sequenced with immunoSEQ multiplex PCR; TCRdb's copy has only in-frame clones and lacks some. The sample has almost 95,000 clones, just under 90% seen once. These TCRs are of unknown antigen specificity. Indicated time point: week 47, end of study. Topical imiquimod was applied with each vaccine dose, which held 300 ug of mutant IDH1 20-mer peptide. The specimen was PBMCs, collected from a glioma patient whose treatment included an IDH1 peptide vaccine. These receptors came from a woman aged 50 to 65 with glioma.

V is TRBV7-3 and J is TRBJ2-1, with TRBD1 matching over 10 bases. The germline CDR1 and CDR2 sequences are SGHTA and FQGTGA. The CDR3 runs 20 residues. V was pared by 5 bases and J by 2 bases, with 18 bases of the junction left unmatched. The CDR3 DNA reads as TGTGCCAGCAGCCCTCGGGAGGGACAGGGGCAGGGGCATCCCTACAATGAGCAGTTCTTC. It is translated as CASSPREGQGQGHPYNEQFF.

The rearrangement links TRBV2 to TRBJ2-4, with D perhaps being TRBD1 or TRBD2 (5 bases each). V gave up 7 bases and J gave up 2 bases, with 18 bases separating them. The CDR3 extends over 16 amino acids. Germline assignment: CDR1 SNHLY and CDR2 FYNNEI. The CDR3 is CASILQGFGTKNIQYF. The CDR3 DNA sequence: TGTGCCAGCATCCTGCAGGGATTCGGGACCAAAAACATTCAGTACTTC.

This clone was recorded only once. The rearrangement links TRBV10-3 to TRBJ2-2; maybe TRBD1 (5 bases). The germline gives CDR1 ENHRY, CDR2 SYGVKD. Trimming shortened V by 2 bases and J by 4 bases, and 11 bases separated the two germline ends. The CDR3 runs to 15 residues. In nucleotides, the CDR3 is TGTGCCATCAGTGAGCAAGGGGCTGGCACCGGGGAGCTGTTTTTT. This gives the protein CAISEQGAGTGELFF.

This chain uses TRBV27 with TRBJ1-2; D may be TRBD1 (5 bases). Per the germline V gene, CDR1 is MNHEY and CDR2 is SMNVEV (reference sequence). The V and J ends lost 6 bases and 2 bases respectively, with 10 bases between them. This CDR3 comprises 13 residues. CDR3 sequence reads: CASRPGPNYGYTF. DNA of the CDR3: TGTGCCAGCAGGCCGGGACCGAACTATGGCTACACCTTC.

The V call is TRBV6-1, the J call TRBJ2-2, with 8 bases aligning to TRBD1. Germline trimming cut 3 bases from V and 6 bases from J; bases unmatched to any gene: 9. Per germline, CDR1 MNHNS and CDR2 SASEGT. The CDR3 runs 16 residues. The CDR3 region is CASSEDRVYYAGELFF. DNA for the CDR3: TGTGCCAGCAGTGAGGACAGGGTGTATTACGCCGGGGAGCTGTTTTTT.

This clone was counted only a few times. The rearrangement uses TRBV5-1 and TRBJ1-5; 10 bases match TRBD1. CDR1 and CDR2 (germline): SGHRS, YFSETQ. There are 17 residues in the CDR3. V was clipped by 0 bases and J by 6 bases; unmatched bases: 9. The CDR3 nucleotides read TGCGCCAGCAGCTTGGACGGGACAGGGGATATTGTTCAGCCCCAGCATTTT. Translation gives CASSLDGTGDIVQPQHF. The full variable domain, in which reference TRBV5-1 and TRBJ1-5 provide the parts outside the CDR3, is KAGVTQTPRYLIKTRGQQVTLSCSPISGHRSVSWYQQTPGQGLQFLFEYFSETQRNKGNFPGRFSGRQFSNSRSEMNVSTLELGDSALYLCASSLDGTGDIVQPQHFGDGTRLSIL.

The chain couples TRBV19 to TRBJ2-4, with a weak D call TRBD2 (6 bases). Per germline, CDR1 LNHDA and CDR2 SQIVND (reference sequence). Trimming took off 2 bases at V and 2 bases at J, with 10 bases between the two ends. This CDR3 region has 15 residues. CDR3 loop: CASSINREPKNIQYF. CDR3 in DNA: TGTGCCAGTAGTATAAACCGGGAGCCCAAAAACATTCAGTACTTC.